This paragraph covers one T cell receptor beta chain sequence. This sample was included in a study of T cell changes during pregnancy in multiple sclerosis. Sequencing used immunoSEQ multiplex PCR; TCRdb keeps in-frame clones, though not all of them. The data hold about 77,000 clones, with 75% to 90% observed a single time. Germline CDR1 and CDR2: MDHEN and SYDVKM. CDR3 length: 15 residues. V shed 6 bases, J shed 3 bases, and the junction held 4 bases outside the gene matches. The chain carries TRBV28 and TRBJ2-6; 8 bases align to TRBD1. The sequencing used peripheral blood, collected before pregnancy. This TCR was sampled from a female donor with multiple sclerosis, enrolled in a pregnancy study. The CDR3 region has the DNA TGTGCCAGCAGCCCACAGGGGGATGGGGCCAACGTCCTGACTTTC. Protein product: CASSPQGDGANVLTF. The complete variable domain, with remaining parts taken from reference TRBV28 and TRBJ2-6, reads DVKVTQSSRYLVKRTGEKVFLECVQDMDHENMFWYRQDPGLGLRLIYFSYDVKMKEKGDIPEGYSVSREKKERFSLILESASTNQTSMYLCASSPQGDGANVLTFGAGSRLTVL.